These 25 T cell receptor beta chains came from one sample sequenced in a study of blood T cell repertoires in COVID-19 (dated by TCRdb to 2018 to 2020). Receptors were amplified or captured by the immunoSEQ multiplex PCR assay. The table comes from immuneACCESS by way of TCRdb, which keeps in-frame sequences with V and J called. Part of the clones is missing from these tables; in studies checked, under half for an unresolved V gene and the rest for unknown reasons. The sample records about 410,000 clones, 86% of which are singletons. The ten largest make up around 1.4% of the sample. The specimen sequenced was peripheral blood. These receptors were obtained from a woman in her twenties or thirties with active or convalescent COVID-19.

The chain recombines TRBV6-5 with TRBJ1-1, with D perhaps TRBD1 (6 bases). This CDR3 is built from 13 residues. V was cut by 4 bases and J by 3 bases, with 9 bases left in between. The germline CDR1 and CDR2 sequences are MNHEY and SVGAGI. The DNA for the CDR3 is TGTGCCAGCAGTTCTCAGGGGTACACTGAAGCTTTCTTT. Protein product: CASSSQGYTEAFF.

The gene calls are TRBV15 and TRBJ1-5, with a tentative D call TRBD1 (5 bases). With 2 bases removed from V and 1 base from J, the gap between germline ends came to 15 bases. Per germline, CDR1 LNHNV and CDR2 YYDKDF (reference sequence). The CDR3 has 17 amino acids. CDR3 amino acids: CATSRSSQGVSNQPQHF. The CDR3 DNA is TGTGCCACCAGCAGATCCTCCCAGGGCGTGAGCAATCAGCCCCAGCATTTT. The full variable domain, completed using reference TRBV15 and TRBJ1-5, is DAMVIQNPRYQVTQFGKPVTLSCSQTLNHNVMYWYQQKSSQAPKLLFHYYDKDFNNEADTPDNFQSRRPNTSFCFLDIRSPGLGDTAMYLCATSRSSQGVSNQPQHFGDGTRLSIL.

The rearrangement joins TRBV6-5 to TRBJ1-1; 8 bases line up with TRBD1. Germline V lookup: CDR1 MNHEY, CDR2 SVGAGI. V shed 8 bases and J 4 bases; nucleotides not matched to a gene: 6. This CDR3 contains 13 residues. Here the CDR3 DNA reads TGTGCCAGCGGCCGGGACAGGTCCACTGAAGCTTTCTTT. Translating gives CASGRDRSTEAFF.

The chain combines TRBV19 with TRBJ2-5; D perhaps matches TRBD2 (5 bases). Germline V gene lookup returns CDR1 LNHDA and CDR2 SQIVND (reference sequence). The CDR3 loop spans 15 amino acids. V lost 3 bases and J lost 3, with 14 bases in between. The CDR3 DNA sequence: TGTGCCAGTAGTATCGGAGCGGTCCCCGAAGAGACCCAGTACTTC. It is translated as CASSIGAVPEETQYF.

This sequence joins TRBV11-2 and TRBJ2-3; 10 bases are a match to TRBD2. Germline CDR1 and CDR2: SGHAT and FQNNGV. The CDR3 has 18 amino acids. J was trimmed by 1 base and V by 3 bases; bases with no gene match: 10. As DNA, the CDR3 is TGTGCCAGCAGCTTCCAACCATGGACTAGCGGAGGCACAGATACGCAGTATTTT. Amino acid sequence: CASSFQPWTSGGTDTQYF.

This CDR3 is CASSEAGPTQYF. CDR3 nucleotide sequence: TGTGCCAGCAGTGAAGCGGGGCCAACGCAGTATTTT. The V and J genes are TRBV2 and TRBJ2-3, with D maybe TRBD1 (5 bases). CDR1 is SNHLY and CDR2 is FYNNEI in the germline V gene. The CDR3 contains 12 residues. The V end was cut by 0 bases, the J end by 9 bases, with 7 bases between.

The count of this clone is one. The V gene is TRBV3-1 (or the pseudogene TRBV3-2), the J gene TRBJ1-2; a possible D gene is TRBD1 (5 bases). The V gene's germline CDR1 is LGHDT and CDR2 YNNKEL (reference sequence). Trimming took off 4 bases at V and 2 bases at J, with 11 bases between the two ends. This CDR3 has 14 residues. Here the CDR3 reads CASSPTDSNYGYTF. The CDR3 region has the DNA TGTGCCAGCAGCCCAACAGACAGCAACTATGGCTACACCTTC.

The gene calls are TRBV4-1 and TRBJ1-3; D remains ambiguous. This CDR3 is built from 17 residues. From germline, CDR1 is MGHRA and CDR2 YSYEKL. Trimming removed 1 base from V and 3 bases from J, with 16 bases in between. The CDR3 protein is CASSQAEVSKGGNTIYF. The DNA of the CDR3 is TGCGCCAGCAGCCAAGCCGAGGTCTCAAAAGGTGGAAACACCATATATTTT.

This clone was counted between two and nine times. CDR3 residues: CASSQVHRGSYEQYF. The CDR3 DNA follows: TGCGCCAGCAGCCAAGTCCACAGGGGCTCCTACGAGCAGTACTTC. V usage is TRBV4-1 and J usage is TRBJ2-7, with TRBD1 matching over 7 bases. Germline-derived CDR1 and CDR2 are MGHRA and YSYEKL. V lost 1 base, J lost 0 bases, and 3 bases stayed unmatched. CDR3 size: 15 residues.

This clone appeared a single time. This chain links TRBV6-5 with TRBJ2-1; a weak D match, TRBD1 (6 bases). The germline V gene encodes CDR1 MNHEY and CDR2 SVGAGI. V was clipped by 5 bases and J by 0 bases, with 11 bases between them. The CDR3 totals 15 residues. The CDR3 spells CASSPDRSSYNEQFF. The CDR3 region has the DNA TGTGCCAGCAGTCCCGACAGGAGCTCCTACAATGAGCAGTTCTTC.

This clone was seen just once. The chain is built from TRBV19 and TRBJ1-3; 8 bases are a match to TRBD1. The CDR3 sequence is 16 residues long. From germline, CDR1 is LNHDA and CDR2 SQIVND (reference sequence). The V and J ends lost 1 base and 2 bases, in that order; junction bases with no gene match: 4. In DNA, the CDR3 is TGTGCCAGTAGTATAGCCCCGGACAGGGCTGGAAACACCATATATTTT. Amino acid sequence: CASSIAPDRAGNTIYF.

CDR3 DNA sequence: TGTGCCACCAGCAGAGAATCGTATGGCTACACCTTC. This translates into CATSRESYGYTF. The chain recombines TRBV15 with TRBJ1-2; D gene unclear. The CDR3 extends over 12 amino acids. Between the trimmed V and J ends, which lost 0 bases and 5 bases, there was a span of 4 bases. CDR1 and CDR2 (germline): LNHNV, YYDKDF (reference sequence).

V and J are TRBV20-1 and TRBJ2-7; TRBD1 agrees at 10 bases. Trimming at V came to 3 bases and at J to 12 bases, leaving 11 bases not matched to a gene. From germline, CDR1 is DFQATT and CDR2 SNEGSKA (reference sequence). There are 13 residues in the CDR3. CDR3 DNA sequence: TGCAGTGCTAGTGCACCGGGACAGGGGTTAATGTACTTC. Translated: CSASAPGQGLMYF.

J is TRBJ1-1 and V is TRBV5-1; 10 bases line up with TRBD1. V lost 4 bases and J lost 5; bases outside the gene matches: 8. Germline V gene lookup returns CDR1 SGHRS and CDR2 YFSETQ. The CDR3 is made up of 15 amino acids. The CDR3 sequence is CASSEGQGRATEAFF. The CDR3 nucleotides read TGCGCCAGCAGCGAGGGACAGGGGAGAGCGACTGAAGCTTTCTTT.

The chain has TRBV10-1 and TRBJ1-1, with D perhaps matching TRBD1 (5 bases). The CDR3 spans 13 residues. The V end lost 9 bases, the J end lost 4 bases, and 15 bases lay between the germline ends. In germline, CDR1 is WNHNN, CDR2 SYGVQD (reference sequence). The CDR3 spells CARTLGDSTEAFF. CDR3 DNA sequence: TGCGCCAGGACACTAGGGGACTCCACTGAAGCTTTCTTT.

The V call is TRBV6-4, the J call TRBJ1-2; D is possibly TRBD1 (5 bases). The CDR3 has 14 residues. Germline-derived CDR1 and CDR2 are MRHNA and SNTAGT. V was trimmed by 6 bases and J by 5 bases, leaving 16 bases between them. The CDR3 reads CASSPTGDGYGYTF. As DNA, the CDR3 is TGTGCCAGCAGCCCTACGGGGGATGGGTATGGCTACACCTTC.

This chain links TRBV27 with TRBJ2-3, with a possible D match to TRBD1 (5 bases). The CDR3 is made up of 13 amino acids. The V end was cut by 8 bases, the J end by 4 bases, with 13 bases between. In germline, CDR1 is MNHEY, CDR2 SMNVEV (reference sequence). The CDR3 DNA sequence: TGTGCCAGCGGAAAAGACAGCGCAGATACGCAGTATTTT. Translated, it gives CASGKDSADTQYF.

The V gene is TRBV2, the J gene TRBJ2-7; possibly TRBD1 for D (6 bases). The CDR3 runs to 12 residues. Germline-derived CDR1 and CDR2 are SNHLY and FYNNEI. Between the trimmed V and J ends, which lost 3 bases and 3 bases, there was a span of 6 bases. CDR3 coding DNA: TGTGCCAGCAGTGACAGGGGCTACGAGCAGTACTTC. It codes for CASSDRGYEQYF.

The CDR3 reads CSASRQASNQPQHF. As DNA, the CDR3 is TGCAGTGCTAGTAGGCAGGCATCCAATCAGCCCCAGCATTTT. V gene TRBV20-1 combines with J gene TRBJ1-5; D is unclear. V lost 3 bases to trimming and J lost 3 bases, with 12 bases between them. Per the germline V gene, CDR1 is DFQATT and CDR2 is SNEGSKA (reference sequence). The CDR3 loop spans 14 amino acids.

The chain recombines TRBV19 with TRBJ1-5; 10 bases line up with TRBD1. V was clipped by 9 bases and J by 6 bases; unmatched bases: 8. The germline V gene encodes CDR1 LNHDA and CDR2 SQIVND (reference sequence). The CDR3 length is 14 residues. CDR3 residues: CASAGQGMRQPQHF. The DNA of the CDR3 is TGTGCCAGCGCGGGACAGGGGATGCGTCAGCCCCAGCATTTT.

This chain connects TRBV27 to TRBJ1-1; TRBD1 matches at 8 bases. Trimming at V came to 8 bases and at J to 1 base, leaving 9 bases not matched to a gene. The germline CDR1 and CDR2 sequences are MNHEY and SMNVEV (reference sequence). The CDR3 runs 15 residues. CDR3 bases: TGTGCCAGCCTTAGGACAGGGACAGCGAACACTGAAGCTTTCTTT. Translation: CASLRTGTANTEAFF.

The gene calls are TRBV9 and TRBJ2-1; a possible D gene is TRBD1 (6 bases). From germline, CDR1 is SGDLS and CDR2 YYNGEE. V was clipped by 6 bases and J by 1 base, with 14 bases between them. This CDR3 is 15 amino acids long. For the CDR3, the DNA is TGTGCCAGCACCGAGACAGGACAATCCTACAATGAGCAGTTCTTC. Translating gives CASTETGQSYNEQFF.

The chain joins TRBV6-5 to TRBJ1-2; D remains ambiguous. The CDR3 runs to 13 residues. Germline CDR1 is MNHEY and CDR2 is SVGAGI. The germline V and J ends were trimmed by 6 bases and 7 bases, with 15 bases remaining between them. CDR3 nucleotide sequence: TGTGCCAGCAGACCAGCCGGGAGGTGTGGCTACACCTTC. It codes for CASRPAGRCGYTF.

This clone was counted once. The chain has TRBV5-6 and TRBJ2-7; the D gene is possibly TRBD2 (6 bases). Germline values: CDR1 SGHDT, CDR2 YYEEEE. V was shortened by 3 bases and J by 0 bases, with 13 bases between the two germline ends. CDR3 length: 15 residues. The CDR3 loop is CASSWAGLSSYEQYF. DNA of the CDR3: TGTGCCAGCAGCTGGGCGGGGCTTAGCTCCTACGAGCAGTACTTC.

V is TRBV5-1 and J is TRBJ1-2; D is uncertain. This CDR3 has 14 residues. Looked up from germline, CDR1 is SGHRS and CDR2 is YFSETQ. Deletions cut 0 bases from V and 3 bases from J, with 9 bases between. CDR3 nucleotides: TGCGCCAGCAGCTTGGGAGGGTTTGACTATGGCTACACCTTC. It yields the protein CASSLGGFDYGYTF.